This TCR beta chain emerged from a study of cytomegalovirus exposure and HLA in healthy donors. Study conclusions and caveats: Later, an analysis found that TCR clusters from the first cohort tended to co-occur in the 130 or so validation repertoires. For cytomegalovirus status, the classifier reportedly gave diagnoses with high specificity and sensitivity. According to the study, roughly 160 TCR beta chains were cytomegalovirus-associated. A few of the chains that were CMV-associated were confirmed in vitro to be specific for CMV antigens.

The data were produced by immunoSEQ multiplex PCR, yet TCRdb's version contains in-frame clones alone and is incomplete. The sample comprises around 260,000 clones, roughly 88% of which are singletons, and just over 3% rests with the top ten. Comments on this clone: Its antigen is unknown.

Sequenced: PBMCs. This TCR came from a woman aged 25-40 years in good health and CMV-seronegative.

The CDR3 DNA follows: TGTGCCAGCAGCTTGTTCGAGTTCACGGGTAACAATGAGCAGTTCTTC. It specifies CASSLFEFTGNNEQFF. The rearrangement links TRBV5-6 to TRBJ2-1; D is unresolved. Germline CDR1 is SGHDT and CDR2 is YYEEEE. The CDR3 runs 16 residues. Trimming shortened V by 1 base and J by 5 bases, and 16 bases separated the two germline ends.